The T cell receptor (beta chain) under discussion was sequenced for a study of shared clonotypes between healthy human individuals. Study conclusions and caveats: The represented genetic and exposure-history diversity was limited by the small number of donors.

Under the authors' procedure: Because ImmunoSEQ provided only junction sequences with no quality scores, the filtering differed. TCRdb's copy holds only in-frame clones and misses some; the assay was immunoSEQ multiplex PCR. V and J calls plus clone size are reproduced from that table; the DNA served to infer D and trimming. The sample has millions of clones; 90% to 95% are singletons. Germline V gene lookup returns CDR1 SQVTM and CDR2 ANQGSEA. With 4 bases removed from V and 0 bases from J, the gap between germline ends came to 19 bases. This CDR3 region has 18 residues. HIV-negative, healthy adults without recent acute infections or vaccinations were the donors. A note on this clone: Its target is unknown.

Input material: naive CD4+ T cells sorted from blood. Subset denoted: CD45RA+ positively selected. This rearrangement joins TRBV29-1 to TRBJ2-6; D may match TRBD1 or TRBD2 (5 bases each). The receptor's source is a man aged 18-30 years in good health. In DNA form, the CDR3 reads TGCAGCGTTGCGTTGTTTGGGGACGATATCTCTGGGGCCAACGTCCTGACTTTC. Translating it yields CSVALFGDDISGANVLTF. Together with reference TRBV29-1 and TRBJ2-6, the CDR3 gives the full variable domain: SAVISQKPSRDICQRGTSLTIQCQVDSQVTMMFWYRQQPGQSLTLIATANQGSEATYESGFVIDKFPISRPNLTFSTLTVSNMSPEDSSIYLCSVALFGDDISGANVLTFGAGSRLTVL.